This is a list of T cell receptor beta chains from one sample in a study of identical twins. TCRdb passed the 5' RACE reads through MiXCR, listing each CDR3 protein once. The sample carries more than 600,000 distinct CDR3 sequences, about 20% recorded once. The same data also contributed to another study, on T cells expressing NK-cell markers.

Sequenced: PBMCs. Every receptor here comes from a woman aged 18-30 years in good health. Both conserved end residues are part of each CDR3. Each record gives: J gene, clone size, V gene, D gene, CDR3 protein, CDR3 DNA. A D gene is named only where the DNA matches it firmly. Size tells how often a clone was seen (once, few, many) or the class of an expanded clone, and some rows leave it out.

j_call: TRBJ2-5; clone_size: few; v_call: TRBV15; d_call: NA; cdr3_aa: CATSASPTTQETQYF; cdr3_nt: TGTGCCACCAGCGCGTCCCCAACCACTCAAGAGACCCAGTACTTC
j_call: TRBJ2-7; clone_size: NA; v_call: TRBV11-2; d_call: TRBD2; cdr3_aa: CASSSRRLASSYEQYF; cdr3_nt: TGTGCCAGCAGCTCCAGAAGACTAGCGTCCTCCTACGAGCAGTACTTC
j_call: TRBJ2-3; clone_size: few; v_call: TRBV5-1; d_call: TRBD2; cdr3_aa: CATTSVPTDTQYF; cdr3_nt: TGCGCCACCACTAGCGTCCCCACAGATACGCAGTATTTT
j_call: TRBJ2-1; clone_size: many; v_call: TRBV7-2; d_call: NA; cdr3_aa: CANSQGVGYNEQFF; cdr3_nt: TGTGCCAATTCACAGGGCGTGGGCTACAATGAGCAGTTCTTC
j_call: TRBJ1-1; clone_size: few; v_call: TRBV20-1; d_call: TRBD1; cdr3_aa: CSARLFRDRGNTEAFF; cdr3_nt: TGCAGTGCTAGACTATTCCGGGACAGGGGAAACACTGAAGCTTTCTTT
j_call: TRBJ2-2; clone_size: NA; v_call: TRBV5-5; d_call: TRBD2; cdr3_aa: CASSFGLAGGGELLF; cdr3_nt: TGTGCCAGCAGCTTCGGGCTAGCGGGAGGAGGGGAGCTGCTTTTT
j_call: TRBJ2-1; clone_size: few; v_call: TRBV5-1; d_call: TRBD2; cdr3_aa: CASTHSGSSYNEQFF; cdr3_nt: TGCGCCAGCACCCATAGCGGGAGCTCCTACAATGAGCAGTTCTTC
j_call: TRBJ1-3; clone_size: few; v_call: TRBV5-6; d_call: NA; cdr3_aa: CASSQNLGGTIYF; cdr3_nt: TGTGCCAGCAGCCAGAACCTCGGTGGCACCATATATTTT
j_call: TRBJ1-5; clone_size: few; v_call: TRBV29-1; d_call: NA; cdr3_aa: CSVGGQGLDQPQHF; cdr3_nt: TGCAGCGTTGGGGGCCAGGGGTTGGATCAGCCCCAGCATTTT
j_call: TRBJ2-1; clone_size: few; v_call: TRBV4-1; d_call: NA; cdr3_aa: CASSVRGDNEQFF; cdr3_nt: TGCGCCAGCAGTGTTAGAGGGGACAATGAGCAGTTCTTC
j_call: TRBJ2-4; clone_size: NA; v_call: TRBV20-1; d_call: TRBD1; cdr3_aa: CSALGRQGVFMNIQYF; cdr3_nt: TGCAGTGCCCTGGGTAGACAGGGGGTATTTATGAACATTCAGTACTTC
j_call: TRBJ1-1; clone_size: many; v_call: TRBV5-5; d_call: NA; cdr3_aa: CASSLMGALNTEAFF; cdr3_nt: TGTGCCAGCAGCTTGATGGGGGCCCTGAACACTGAAGCTTTCTTT
j_call: TRBJ2-3; clone_size: few; v_call: TRBV5-1; d_call: TRBD1; cdr3_aa: CASSRGGQGETQYF; cdr3_nt: TGCGCCAGCAGCCGTGGGGGACAGGGAGAAACGCAGTATTTT
j_call: TRBJ2-1; clone_size: NA; v_call: TRBV2; d_call: NA; cdr3_aa: CASSASRNNEQFF; cdr3_nt: TGTGCCAGCAGTGCGAGCCGGAACAATGAGCAGTTCTTC
j_call: TRBJ2-3; clone_size: few; v_call: TRBV20-1; d_call: NA; cdr3_aa: CSGGRNTDTQYF; cdr3_nt: TGCAGTGGCGGGCGGAACACAGATACGCAGTATTTT
j_call: TRBJ2-3; clone_size: NA; v_call: TRBV30; d_call: TRBD2; cdr3_aa: CAWSQVISGSRYTQYF; cdr3_nt: TGTGCCTGGAGTCAAGTAATTAGCGGGAGTAGGTATACGCAGTATTTT
j_call: TRBJ2-2; clone_size: NA; v_call: TRBV3-1; d_call: NA; cdr3_aa: CATRPASLETNTGELFF; cdr3_nt: TGTGCCACCAGGCCTGCCTCCTTAGAGACGAACACCGGGGAGCTGTTTTTT
j_call: TRBJ2-1; clone_size: once; v_call: TRBV4-2; d_call: TRBD2; cdr3_aa: CASSQVTSGSNEQFF; cdr3_nt: TGTGCCAGCAGCCAAGTGACTAGCGGGAGTAATGAGCAGTTCTTC
j_call: TRBJ2-5; clone_size: few; v_call: TRBV9; d_call: NA; cdr3_aa: CASSVESRVETQYF; cdr3_nt: TGTGCCAGCAGCGTAGAATCCAGGGTGGAGACCCAGTACTTC
j_call: TRBJ2-5; clone_size: few; v_call: TRBV20-1; d_call: TRBD1; cdr3_aa: CSATFRGPETQYF; cdr3_nt: TGCAGTGCTACATTCAGGGGGCCTGAGACCCAGTACTTC
j_call: TRBJ1-2; clone_size: few; v_call: TRBV5-1; d_call: TRBD1; cdr3_aa: CASSSLGTDGPNYGYTF; cdr3_nt: TGCGCCAGCAGCTCTCTTGGGACAGATGGACCCAACTATGGCTACACCTTC
j_call: TRBJ2-3; clone_size: NA; v_call: TRBV20-1; d_call: TRBD1; cdr3_aa: CSAINRDRASTDTQYF; cdr3_nt: TGCAGTGCGATAAATCGGGACAGGGCGAGTACAGATACGCAGTATTTT
j_call: TRBJ2-2; clone_size: few; v_call: TRBV3-1; d_call: NA; cdr3_aa: CASSQTTGELFF; cdr3_nt: TGTGCCAGCAGCCAAACCACCGGGGAGCTGTTTTTT
j_call: TRBJ1-6; clone_size: few; v_call: TRBV13; d_call: NA; cdr3_aa: CASSLGHSSYNSPLHF; cdr3_nt: TGTGCCAGCAGCTTAGGACATAGCTCCTATAATTCACCCCTCCACTTT
j_call: TRBJ2-2; clone_size: few; v_call: TRBV20-1; d_call: NA; cdr3_aa: CSARPGRQGRTGELFF; cdr3_nt: TGCAGTGCTAGGCCAGGGAGGCAGGGGAGGACCGGGGAGCTGTTTTTT
j_call: TRBJ2-7; clone_size: few; v_call: TRBV20-1; d_call: NA; cdr3_aa: CSASWRRAYEQYF; cdr3_nt: TGCAGTGCTAGTTGGAGGCGAGCCTACGAGCAGTACTTC